The 2 T cell receptor beta chains below all came from one sample that was sequenced in a study of identical twins. TCRdb re-called the 5' RACE reads with MiXCR, one entry per CDR3 protein. The sample consists of over 500,000 distinct CDR3 sequences, about 20% of them appearing once. These data also featured in a second study, about T cells expressing NK-cell markers.

The sequenced material came from CD4+ T cells sorted from blood. The receptor set was obtained from a young woman in good health.

The chain has TRBV7-2 and TRBJ2-7, with 10 bases fitting TRBD2. The CDR3 covers 16 residues. J lost 0 bases, V lost 1 base, and 3 bases had no gene match. CDR1 and CDR2 (germline): SGHTA, FQGNSA. CDR3 coding DNA: TGTGCCAGCAGCTTAGGTGGGACTAGCGCCTCCTACGAGCAGTACTTC. It specifies CASSLGGTSASYEQYF.

This clonotype was counted only a few times. V is TRBV19 and J is TRBJ1-2, with D unclear. The CDR3 contains 13 residues. The V end was cut by 6 bases, the J end by 5 bases, with 13 bases between. The germline V gene encodes CDR1 LNHDA and CDR2 SQIVND (reference sequence). The CDR3 DNA is TGTGCCAGTAGCTTTCGGGCTGCATATGGCTACACCTTC. It encodes CASSFRAAYGYTF.